The 8 T cell receptor beta chains given below trace back to one sample, sequenced in a study of T cell repertoires in cytomegalovirus infection. The antigens of these receptors remain unknown. TCRdb redid the calling of the reads with MiXCR, one entry per CDR3 protein. The sample holds 750,000 to 900,000 distinct CDR3 sequences, 29% seen once. The source material was cultured CD8+ T cells from PBMCs, sampled from culture after CMV antigen stimulation. The receptors derive from a human donor in good health (CMV status not recorded). Some clones in this sample may be carry-over from other donors' samples.

In its sample, this clonotype was seen a few times. This chain connects TRBV7-6 to TRBJ2-1, with TRBD2 matching 11 bases. With 5 bases clipped from V and 0 bases from J, the junction kept 9 bases outside the gene matches. The CDR3 is made up of 18 amino acids. Germline V gene lookup returns CDR1 SGHVS and CDR2 FNYEAQ. For the CDR3, the DNA is TGTGCCAGCAGCCCCGGGACTAGCGGAGAAAGCTCCTACAATGAGCAGTTCTTC. Its protein product is CASSPGTSGESSYNEQFF.

This clonotype has just a few counts. The chain combines TRBV7-2 with TRBJ2-3, with TRBD1 as a possible D gene (6 bases). The CDR3 spans 16 residues. CDR1 and CDR2 from the germline V gene are SGHTA and FQGNSA. Trimming removed 1 base at V and 4 bases at J, with 15 bases between. The CDR3, as DNA: TGTGCCAGCAGCTTAGAACAGGGTTGGGGGCCAGATACGCAGTATTTT. This codes for CASSLEQGWGPDTQYF.

This chain joins TRBV6-2 or TRBV6-3 and TRBJ2-2; 7 bases are shared with TRBD2. Germline lookup yields CDR1 MNHEY and CDR2 SVGEGT. V trimming: 11 bases; J trimming: 3 bases; junction bases outside the gene matches: 9. The CDR3 has 14 amino acids. The chain's CDR3 is CASGGGRHTGELFF. The CDR3 DNA follows: TGTGCCTCCGGCGGGGGAAGGCACACCGGGGAGCTGTTTTTT.

This clonotype was observed a few times. J is TRBJ2-3 and V is TRBV7-9; D is unresolved. V gave up 1 base and J gave up 1 base, with 9 bases separating them. This CDR3 is built from 15 residues. Germline values: CDR1 SEHNR, CDR2 FQNEAQ (reference sequence). Here the CDR3 DNA reads TGTGCCAGCAGCTTAGATATCTGGGGCACAGATACGCAGTATTTT. Residues: CASSLDIWGTDTQYF.

This clonotype was seen a single time. This chain joins TRBV7-8 and TRBJ1-5; D not certain. V shed 1 base and J shed 3 bases, with 10 bases lying between them. Germline V gives CDR1 SGHVS, CDR2 FQNEAQ. The length of the CDR3 is 15 residues. In DNA form, the CDR3 reads TGTGCCAGCAGCTTAGATCTGGGTTTCAATCAGCCCCAGCATTTT. Translated: CASSLDLGFNQPQHF.

The J gene is TRBJ1-4, the V gene TRBV12-5; tentatively, D is TRBD1 (6 bases). Trimming took 6 bases from V and 7 from J, leaving 12 bases between them. In germline, CDR1 is LGHNT, CDR2 FRNRAP. This CDR3 has 13 amino acids. CDR3 residues: CASGPGEGEKLFF. Written as DNA, the CDR3 is TGTGCTAGTGGCCCAGGGGAGGGTGAAAAACTGTTTTTT.

In its sample, this clonotype was seen a few times. The chain employs TRBV3-1 and TRBJ2-1; D perhaps matches TRBD2 (5 bases). Germline V lookup: CDR1 LGHDT, CDR2 YNNKEL (reference sequence). The CDR3 is made up of 15 amino acids. V dropped 3 bases and J dropped 3 bases, with 12 bases sitting between them. This CDR3 is CASSHGTSIYNEQFF. Written as DNA, the CDR3 is TGTGCCAGCAGCCATGGTACTAGTATCTACAATGAGCAGTTCTTC.

In DNA, the CDR3 is TGTGCCAGCAGCCCAAGAGGGAGTGGCGAAAAACTGTTTTTT. The encoded protein is CASSPRGSGEKLFF. The chain recombines TRBV14 with TRBJ1-4; D remains ambiguous. CDR1 is SGHDN, CDR2 FVKESK, per germline. There are 14 residues in the CDR3. V lost 4 bases to trimming and J lost 8 bases, with 14 bases between them.